This T cell receptor beta chain was captured by sequencing in a study of blood T cell repertoires in COVID-19. Turning to the study itself: COVID-19 samples from acute and convalescent phases originated in the United States, Italy and Spain. T cells, B-cell-depleted T cells, or PBMCs supplied cDNA or gDNA.

Clones were read by immunoSEQ multiplex PCR, and TCRdb kept only the in-frame ones, dropping some. The table includes some 160,000 clones, 83% detected once. The clonotype originates from a human donor in a cohort sampled during active COVID-19. Sequencing was performed on peripheral blood.

Written as DNA, the CDR3 is TGCGCCAGCAGCCAAGATCCCGGCAGGGGAAATGAAAAACTGTTTTTT. Translated: CASSQDPGRGNEKLFF. The V and J genes are TRBV4-1 and TRBJ1-4; D is perhaps TRBD1 (6 bases). The germline V gene encodes CDR1 MGHRA and CDR2 YSYEKL. The ends were cut back, 0 bases at V and 5 bases at J, with 13 bases in the middle. The CDR3 consists of 16 residues.